This entry features one T cell receptor beta chain sequence. Per the germline V gene, CDR1 is MNHEY and CDR2 is SMNVEV (reference sequence). This CDR3 region has 14 residues. V lost 8 bases, J lost 3 bases, and 7 bases stayed unmatched. The record originates from a study of blood T cell repertoires in COVID-19. Study-wide background: Researchers got acute and convalescent COVID-19 samples from the United States, Italy and Spain. PBMCs, B-cell-depleted T cells, or T cells provided the cDNA or gDNA that made up the material.

Per the original data handling: Estimated nucleated cell counts came from reference gene primer amplification. Some clones are missing from TCRdb's copy, which holds only in-frame ones; the method was immunoSEQ multiplex PCR. V and J calls and clone size are given by that table; D and trimming were obtained from the DNA. The table includes about half a million clones, over 75% detected once. Specimen: peripheral blood. The chain couples TRBV27 to TRBJ2-1, with TRBD1 identical over 7 bases. This clonotype was obtained from a human donor in a cohort sampled during active COVID-19. DNA for the CDR3: TGTGCCAGCTCCGTGGACAGGTACTACAATGAGCAGTTCTTC. This sequence encodes CASSVDRYYNEQFF.